What follows describes a single TCR beta chain. The CDR3 extends over 14 amino acids. Germline V CDR1 and CDR2: MNHEY, SVGAGI. The trim removed 8 bases at V and 3 bases at J, leaving 7 bases unmatched. The method was immunoSEQ multiplex PCR; TCRdb's version includes in-frame clones alone and lacks a portion of them. The sample consists of tens of thousands of clones, less than 95% of them appearing once. The sample originates from a study of blood T cell repertoires in COVID-19. This chain links TRBV6-5 with TRBJ1-3, with 7 bases aligning to TRBD1. The sequenced sample consisted of peripheral blood. The clonotype was recovered from a woman between 50 and 59 years old in a cohort sampled during active COVID-19. The chain's CDR3 is CASLKTGFGNTIYF. The CDR3 bases are TGTGCCAGCCTCAAGACAGGGTTTGGAAACACCATATATTTT.